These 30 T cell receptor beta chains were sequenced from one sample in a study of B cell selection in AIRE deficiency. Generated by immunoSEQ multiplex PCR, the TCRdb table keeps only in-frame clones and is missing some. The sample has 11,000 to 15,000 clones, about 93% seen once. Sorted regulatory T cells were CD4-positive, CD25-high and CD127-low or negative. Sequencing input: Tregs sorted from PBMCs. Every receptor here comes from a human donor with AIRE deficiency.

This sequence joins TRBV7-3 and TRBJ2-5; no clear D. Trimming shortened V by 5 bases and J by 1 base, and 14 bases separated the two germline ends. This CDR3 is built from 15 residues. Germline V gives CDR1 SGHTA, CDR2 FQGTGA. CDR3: CASSESRGSQETQYF. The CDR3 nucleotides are TGTGCCAGCAGCGAGAGTCGCGGCAGCCAAGAGACCCAGTACTTC.

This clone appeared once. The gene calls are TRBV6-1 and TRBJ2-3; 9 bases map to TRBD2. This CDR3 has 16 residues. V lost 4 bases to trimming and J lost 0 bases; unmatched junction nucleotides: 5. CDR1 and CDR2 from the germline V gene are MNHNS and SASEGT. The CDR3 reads CASSALTSGSTDTQYF. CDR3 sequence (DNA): TGTGCCAGCAGTGCACTTACTAGCGGGAGCACAGATACGCAGTATTTT.

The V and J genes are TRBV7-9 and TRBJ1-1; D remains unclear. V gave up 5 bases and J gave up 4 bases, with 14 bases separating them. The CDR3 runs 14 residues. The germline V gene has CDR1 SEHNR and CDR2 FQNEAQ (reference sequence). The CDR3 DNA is TGTGCCAGCAGCCTCCCTATACGGAGCACTGAAGCTTTCTTT. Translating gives CASSLPIRSTEAFF.

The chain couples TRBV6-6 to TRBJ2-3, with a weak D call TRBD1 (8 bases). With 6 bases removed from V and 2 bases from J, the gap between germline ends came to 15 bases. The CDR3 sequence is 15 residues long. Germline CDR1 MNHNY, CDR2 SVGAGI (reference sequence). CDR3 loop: CASSGQGGTTDTQYF. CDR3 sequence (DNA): TGTGCCAGCAGCGGACAGGGAGGGACCACAGATACGCAGTATTTT.

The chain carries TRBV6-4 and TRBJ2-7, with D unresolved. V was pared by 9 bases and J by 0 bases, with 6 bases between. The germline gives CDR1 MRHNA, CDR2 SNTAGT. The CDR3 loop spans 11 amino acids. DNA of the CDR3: TGTGCCAGGAGTAGCTCCTACGAGCAGTACTTC. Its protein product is CARSSSYEQYF.

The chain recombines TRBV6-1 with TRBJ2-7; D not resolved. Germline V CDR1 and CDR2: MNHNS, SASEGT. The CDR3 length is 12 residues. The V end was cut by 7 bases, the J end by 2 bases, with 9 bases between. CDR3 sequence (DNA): TGTGCCAGCAATGGGGTTACCTACGAGCAGTACTTC. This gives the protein CASNGVTYEQYF.

The CDR3 DNA reads TGTGCCTGGAAACAGGGCTACGAGCAGTACTTC. It translates to CAWKQGYEQYF. This sequence joins TRBV30 and TRBJ2-7; maybe TRBD1 (6 bases). CDR3 length equals 11 residues. Germline values: CDR1 GTSNPN, CDR2 SVGIG (reference sequence). Deletions cut 4 bases from V and 3 bases from J, with 7 bases between.

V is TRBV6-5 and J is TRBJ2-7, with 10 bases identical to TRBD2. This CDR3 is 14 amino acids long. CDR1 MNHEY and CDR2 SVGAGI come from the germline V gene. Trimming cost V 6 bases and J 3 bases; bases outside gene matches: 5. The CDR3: CASRGLAASYEQYF. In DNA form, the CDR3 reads TGTGCCAGCAGAGGACTAGCGGCAAGCTACGAGCAGTACTTC.

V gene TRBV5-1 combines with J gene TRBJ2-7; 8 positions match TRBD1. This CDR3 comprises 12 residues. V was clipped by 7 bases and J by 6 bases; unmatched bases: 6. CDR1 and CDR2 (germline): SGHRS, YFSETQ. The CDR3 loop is CASGTGNSEQYF. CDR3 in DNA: TGCGCCAGCGGGACAGGTAACTCCGAGCAGTACTTC.

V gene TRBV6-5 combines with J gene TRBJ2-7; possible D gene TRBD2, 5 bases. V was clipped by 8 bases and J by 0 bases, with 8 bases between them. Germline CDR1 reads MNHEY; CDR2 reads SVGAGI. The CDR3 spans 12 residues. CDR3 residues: CASRRTSYEQYF. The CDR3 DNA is TGTGCCAGCCGGAGGACCTCCTACGAGCAGTACTTC.

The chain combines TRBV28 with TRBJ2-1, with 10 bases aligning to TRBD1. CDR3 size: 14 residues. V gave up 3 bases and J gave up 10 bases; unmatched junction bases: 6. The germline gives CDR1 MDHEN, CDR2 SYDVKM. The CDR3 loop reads CASSFRGQGFEQFF. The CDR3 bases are TGTGCCAGCAGTTTTAGGGGACAGGGGTTCGAGCAGTTCTTC.

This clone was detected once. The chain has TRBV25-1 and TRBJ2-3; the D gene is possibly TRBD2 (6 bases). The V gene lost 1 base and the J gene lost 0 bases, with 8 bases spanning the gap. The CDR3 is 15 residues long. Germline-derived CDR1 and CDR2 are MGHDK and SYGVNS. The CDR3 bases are TGTGCCAGCAGTGAATGGCGGGGTAGCACAGATACGCAGTATTTT. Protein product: CASSEWRGSTDTQYF. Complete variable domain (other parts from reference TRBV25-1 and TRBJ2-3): EADIYQTPRYLVIGTGKKITLECSQTMGHDKMYWYQQDPGMELHLIHYSYGVNSTEKGDLSSESTVSRIRTEHFPLTLESARPSHTSQYLCASSEWRGSTDTQYFGPGTRLTVL.

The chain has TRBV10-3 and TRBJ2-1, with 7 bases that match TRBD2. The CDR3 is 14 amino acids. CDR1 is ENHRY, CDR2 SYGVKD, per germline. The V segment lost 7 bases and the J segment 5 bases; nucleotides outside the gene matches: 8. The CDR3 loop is CAINGGSPHNEQFF. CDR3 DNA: TGTGCCATCAACGGCGGGAGTCCCCACAATGAGCAGTTCTTC.

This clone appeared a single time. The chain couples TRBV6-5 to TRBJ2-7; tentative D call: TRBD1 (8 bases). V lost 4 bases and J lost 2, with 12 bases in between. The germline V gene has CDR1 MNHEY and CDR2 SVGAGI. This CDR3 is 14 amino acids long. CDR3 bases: TGTGCCAGCAGTTGGACAGGGACTACCTACGAGCAGTACTTC. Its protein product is CASSWTGTTYEQYF.

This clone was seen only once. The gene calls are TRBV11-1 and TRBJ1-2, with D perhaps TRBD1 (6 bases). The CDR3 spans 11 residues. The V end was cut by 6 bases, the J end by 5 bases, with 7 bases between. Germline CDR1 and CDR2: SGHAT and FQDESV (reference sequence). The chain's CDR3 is CASRGAYGYTF. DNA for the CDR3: TGTGCCAGCAGGGGGGCATATGGCTACACCTTC.

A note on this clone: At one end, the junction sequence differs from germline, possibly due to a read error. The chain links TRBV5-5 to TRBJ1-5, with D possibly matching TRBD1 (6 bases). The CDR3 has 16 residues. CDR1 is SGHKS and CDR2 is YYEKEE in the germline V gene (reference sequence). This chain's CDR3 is CVSSLSGVVSNQPQHF. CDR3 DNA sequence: TGTGTCAGCAGCTTGTCAGGGGTAGTAAGCAATCAGCCCCAGCATTTT.

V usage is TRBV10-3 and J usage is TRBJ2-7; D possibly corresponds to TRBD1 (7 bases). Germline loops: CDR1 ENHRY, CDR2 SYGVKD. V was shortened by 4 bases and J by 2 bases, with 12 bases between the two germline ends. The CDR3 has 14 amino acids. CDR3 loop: CAISGGDRPYEQYF. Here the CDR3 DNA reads TGTGCCATCAGTGGGGGGGACAGACCCTACGAGCAGTACTTC.

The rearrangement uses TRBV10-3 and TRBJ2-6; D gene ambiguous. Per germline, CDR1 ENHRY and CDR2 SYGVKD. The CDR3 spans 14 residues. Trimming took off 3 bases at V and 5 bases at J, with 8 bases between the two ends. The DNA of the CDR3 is TGTGCCATCAGTGACCTGCTCTGGGCCAACGTCCTGACTTTC. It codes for CAISDLLWANVLTF.

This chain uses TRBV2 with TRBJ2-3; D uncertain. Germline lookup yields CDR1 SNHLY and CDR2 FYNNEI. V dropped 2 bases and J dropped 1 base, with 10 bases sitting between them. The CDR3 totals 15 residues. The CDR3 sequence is CASSELEIGTDTQYF. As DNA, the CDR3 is TGTGCCAGCAGTGAATTGGAGATCGGCACAGATACGCAGTATTTT.

CDR3 DNA sequence: TGTGCCAGCAGCCCTGGGCGGCGGCGAACTGAAGCTTTCTTT. Protein sequence: CASSPGRRRTEAFF. This sequence joins TRBV11-2 and TRBJ1-1; no definite D call. The germline gives CDR1 SGHAT, CDR2 FQNNGV. Trimming stripped 5 bases from V and 5 bases from J, with 15 bases between. The CDR3 contains 14 residues.

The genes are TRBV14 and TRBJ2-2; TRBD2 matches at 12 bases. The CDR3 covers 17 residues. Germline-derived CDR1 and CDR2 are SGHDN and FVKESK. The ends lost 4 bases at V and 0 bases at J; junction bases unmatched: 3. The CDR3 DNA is TGTGCCAGCAGCCCAAGACTAGCGGGAGCGAACACCGGGGAGCTGTTTTTT. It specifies CASSPRLAGANTGELFF.

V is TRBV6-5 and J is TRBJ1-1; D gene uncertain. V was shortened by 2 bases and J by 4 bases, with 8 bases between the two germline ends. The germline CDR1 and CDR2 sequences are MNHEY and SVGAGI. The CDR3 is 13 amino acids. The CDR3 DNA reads TGTGCCAGCAGTTACATTAAGGGCACTGAAGCTTTCTTT. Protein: CASSYIKGTEAFF.

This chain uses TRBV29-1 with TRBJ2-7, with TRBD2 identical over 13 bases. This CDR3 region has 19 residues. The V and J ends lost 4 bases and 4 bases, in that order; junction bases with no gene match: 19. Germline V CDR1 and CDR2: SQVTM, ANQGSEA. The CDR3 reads CSVVLPPDSGTSGNYEQYF. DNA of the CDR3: TGCAGCGTTGTTTTACCACCGGACAGTGGGACTAGCGGGAATTACGAGCAGTACTTC.

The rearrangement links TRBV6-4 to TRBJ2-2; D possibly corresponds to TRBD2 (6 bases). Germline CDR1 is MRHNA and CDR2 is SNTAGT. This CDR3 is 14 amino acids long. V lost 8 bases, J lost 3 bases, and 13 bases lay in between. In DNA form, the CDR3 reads TGTGCCAGCCGGCGGGAAGGGGACACCGGGGAGCTGTTTTTT. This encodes CASRREGDTGELFF.

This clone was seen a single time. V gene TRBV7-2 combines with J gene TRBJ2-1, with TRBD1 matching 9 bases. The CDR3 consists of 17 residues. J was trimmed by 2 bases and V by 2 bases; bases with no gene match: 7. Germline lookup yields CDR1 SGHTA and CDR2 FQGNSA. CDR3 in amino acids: CASSLTPNRGPYNEQFF. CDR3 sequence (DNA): TGTGCCAGCAGCTTAACACCGAACAGGGGGCCCTACAATGAGCAGTTCTTC. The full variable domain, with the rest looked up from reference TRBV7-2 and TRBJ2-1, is GAGVSQSPSNKVTEKGKDVELRCDPISGHTALYWYRQSLGQGLEFLIYFQGNSAPDKSGLPSDRFSAERTGGSVSTLTIQRTQQEDSAVYLCASSLTPNRGPYNEQFFGPGTRLTVL.

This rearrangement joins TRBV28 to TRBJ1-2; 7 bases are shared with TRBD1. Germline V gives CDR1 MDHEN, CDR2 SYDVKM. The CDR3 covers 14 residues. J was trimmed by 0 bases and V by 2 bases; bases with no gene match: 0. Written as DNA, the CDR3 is TGTGCCAGCAGTTTAGGGACAGCTAACTATGGCTACACCTTC. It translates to CASSLGTANYGYTF.

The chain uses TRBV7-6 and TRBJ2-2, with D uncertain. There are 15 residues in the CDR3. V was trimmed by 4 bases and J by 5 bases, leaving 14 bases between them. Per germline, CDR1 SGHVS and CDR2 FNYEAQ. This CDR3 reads CASSSQSRQTGELFF. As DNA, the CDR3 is TGTGCCAGCAGCTCCCAATCTCGTCAAACCGGGGAGCTGTTTTTT.

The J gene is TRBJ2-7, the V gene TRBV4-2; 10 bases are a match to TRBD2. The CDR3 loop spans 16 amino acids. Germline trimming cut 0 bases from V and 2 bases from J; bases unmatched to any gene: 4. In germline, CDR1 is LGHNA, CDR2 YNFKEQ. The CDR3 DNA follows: TGTGCCAGCAGCCAAGAACCAGCGGGAGGGCCCTACGAGCAGTACTTC. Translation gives CASSQEPAGGPYEQYF.

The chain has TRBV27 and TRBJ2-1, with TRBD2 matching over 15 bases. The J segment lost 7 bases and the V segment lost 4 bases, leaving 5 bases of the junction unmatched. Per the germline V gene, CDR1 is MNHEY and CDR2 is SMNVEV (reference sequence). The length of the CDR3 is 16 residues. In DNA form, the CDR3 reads TGTGCCAGCAGTTGGGGGACTAGCGGGAGGAGTAATGAGCAGTTCTTC. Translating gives CASSWGTSGRSNEQFF.

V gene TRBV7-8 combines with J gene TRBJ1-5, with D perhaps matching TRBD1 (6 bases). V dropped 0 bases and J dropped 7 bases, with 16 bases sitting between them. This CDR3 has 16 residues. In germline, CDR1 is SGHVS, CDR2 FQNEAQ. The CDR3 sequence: CASSLARGVGIQPQHF. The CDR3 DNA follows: TGTGCCAGCAGCTTAGCGAGGGGGGTCGGTATACAGCCCCAGCATTTT.